Shown below are 27 T cell receptor beta chains from a single sample sequenced in a study of cytomegalovirus exposure and HLA in healthy donors. The PCR contained 60 Vbeta and 13 Jbeta primers. Clones were read by immunoSEQ multiplex PCR, and TCRdb kept only the in-frame ones, dropping some. The sample totals around 110,000 clones. The sample consisted of PBMCs. All receptors come from a man aged 40-55 years in good health and CMV-seropositive.

This chain links TRBV18 with TRBJ2-7, with 9 bases fitting TRBD1. The CDR3 is 14 amino acids. V trimming: 3 bases; J trimming: 5 bases; junction bases outside the gene matches: 5. CDR1 KGHSH and CDR2 LQKENI come from the germline V gene. The CDR3 region is CASSPGQGIHEQYF. The CDR3, as DNA: TGTGCCAGCTCACCTGGACAGGGGATCCACGAGCAGTACTTC.

V gene TRBV28 combines with J gene TRBJ2-7, with 9 bases fitting TRBD2. The CDR3 has 14 amino acids. Per the germline V gene, CDR1 is MDHEN and CDR2 is SYDVKM. V was pared by 3 bases and J by 4 bases, with 4 bases of the junction left unmatched. The DNA for the CDR3 is TGTGCCAGCAGTTTTCTACTAGCGGGTTACGAGCAGTACTTC. Amino acid sequence: CASSFLLAGYEQYF.

This chain connects TRBV4-3 to TRBJ1-1; 8 nucleotides agree with TRBD1. This CDR3 region has 18 residues. Germline assignment: CDR1 LGHNA and CDR2 YSLEER. V lost 1 base to trimming and J lost 1 base; unmatched junction nucleotides: 11. In nucleotides, the CDR3 is TGCGCCAGCAGCCAAGCCCGGACAGGGACTCCAGAGAACACTGAAGCTTTCTTT. This encodes CASSQARTGTPENTEAFF.

The chain is built from TRBV9 and TRBJ2-3; weak D call: TRBD1 (7 bases). The CDR3 has 15 residues. Trimming took off 7 bases at V and 1 base at J, with 16 bases between the two ends. In germline, CDR1 is SGDLS, CDR2 YYNGEE. In DNA form, the CDR3 reads TGTGCCAGCTCCCCCCGGGGGACAGGCACAGATACGCAGTATTTT. Protein sequence: CASSPRGTGTDTQYF. Looking up the rest from reference TRBV9 and TRBJ2-3 gives the full variable domain: DSGVTQTPKHLITATGQRVTLRCSPRSGDLSVYWYQQSLDQGLQFLIQYYNGEERAKGNILERFSAQQFPDLHSELNLSSLELGDSALYFCASSPRGTGTDTQYFGPGTRLTVL.

The chain has TRBV28 and TRBJ2-7, with no clear D. CDR1 is MDHEN, CDR2 SYDVKM, per germline. The CDR3 loop spans 11 amino acids. Trimming left V 3 bases short and J 4 bases short, with 4 bases between. CDR3 sequence (DNA): TGTGCCAGCAGTTTTCTGTACGAGCAGTACTTC. It translates to CASSFLYEQYF.

The chain joins TRBV7-8 to TRBJ2-7; perhaps TRBD2 as D (6 bases). The CDR3 has 11 residues. Germline assignment: CDR1 SGHVS and CDR2 FQNEAQ. Trimming took 11 bases from V and 11 from J, leaving 19 bases between them. CDR3 in DNA: TGTGCCTGCGGGCAGGGTCTAGCGAAGTACTTC. Protein sequence: CACGQGLAKYF.

The V call is TRBV19, the J call TRBJ1-1; perhaps TRBD1 as D (6 bases). The V end lost 7 bases, the J end lost 0 bases, and 18 bases lay between the germline ends. CDR1 LNHDA and CDR2 SQIVND come from the germline V gene (reference sequence). The CDR3 loop spans 16 amino acids. The CDR3 is CASTKEGGRLNTEAFF. The CDR3 DNA reads TGTGCCAGTACCAAAGAGGGGGGGAGGTTGAACACTGAAGCTTTCTTT.

The chain combines TRBV6-5 with TRBJ2-3, with D perhaps matching TRBD2 (6 bases). There are 15 residues in the CDR3. The V end lost 2 bases, the J end lost 0 bases, and 9 bases lay between the germline ends. The germline V gene has CDR1 MNHEY and CDR2 SVGAGI. Written as DNA, the CDR3 is TGTGCCAGCAGTTACGGCAGCGGGAGCACAGATACGCAGTATTTT. This gives the protein CASSYGSGSTDTQYF.

The chain employs TRBV5-6 and TRBJ2-1; TRBD1 might be the D (6 bases). V dropped 1 base and J dropped 10 bases, with 24 bases sitting between them. Germline V lookup: CDR1 SGHDT, CDR2 YYEEEE. This CDR3 spans 17 amino acids. CDR3 residues: CASSLRPSWAKGDEQFF. In DNA form, the CDR3 reads TGTGCCAGCAGCTTGAGGCCGAGTTGGGCTAAGGGGGACGAGCAGTTCTTC.

This chain links TRBV21-1 with TRBJ1-1; no DNA check was done on the table's D call, TRBD1. TRBV21-1 is a recognized pseudogene. The CDR3 is 12 amino acids. CDR3 in DNA: TGTGCCAGCAGGGCCCGGAACACTGAAGCTTTCTTT. Amino acid sequence: CASRARNTEAFF.

The rearrangement joins TRBV27 to TRBJ1-2, with TRBD1 matching 7 bases. V shed 2 bases, J shed 3 bases, and the junction held 6 bases outside the gene matches. From germline, CDR1 is MNHEY and CDR2 SMNVEV (reference sequence). This CDR3 contains 15 residues. Written as DNA, the CDR3 is TGTGCCAGCAGTTTAGCAGCAACAGGGGACTATGGCTACACCTTC. It is translated as CASSLAATGDYGYTF.

The chain is built from TRBV29-1 and TRBJ1-1; D ambiguous. Germline loops: CDR1 SQVTM, CDR2 ANQGSEA. There are 12 residues in the CDR3. Between the trimmed V and J ends, which lost 2 bases and 1 base, there was a span of 5 bases. CDR3: CSVEPRNTEAFF. The CDR3, as DNA: TGCAGCGTTGAACCCCGGAACACTGAAGCTTTCTTT.

This chain connects TRBV9 to TRBJ2-1; TRBD2 matches 7 bases. After removal of 5 bases from V and 7 bases from J, the junction contained 6 bases not matched to a gene. The CDR3 has 13 residues. Per germline, CDR1 SGDLS and CDR2 YYNGEE. CDR3 in DNA: TGTGCCAGCAGTAAGAGTAGCGGGAATGAGCAGTTCTTC. Translation gives CASSKSSGNEQFF.

The rearrangement links TRBV5-1 to TRBJ1-2; D might be TRBD1 (5 bases). The germline gives CDR1 SGHRS, CDR2 YFSETQ. The ends were cut back, 4 bases at V and 7 bases at J, with 14 bases in the middle. The length of the CDR3 is 13 residues. Here the CDR3 reads CASSPDIVRGYTF. CDR3 coding DNA: TGCGCCAGCAGCCCGGACATTGTTCGTGGCTACACCTTC.

The V call is TRBV28, the J call TRBJ1-1; D uncertain. This CDR3 region has 14 residues. V dropped 7 bases and J dropped 5 bases, with 17 bases sitting between them. Germline V CDR1 and CDR2: MDHEN, SYDVKM. The CDR3, as DNA: TGTGCCAGCAACCGCCCGGAGGGTCGGACTGAAGCTTTCTTT. This sequence encodes CASNRPEGRTEAFF.

This chain links TRBV6-6 with TRBJ2-2; weak D call: TRBD1 (5 bases). From germline, CDR1 is MNHNY and CDR2 SVGAGI (reference sequence). The CDR3 is 13 amino acids. Trimming left V 8 bases short and J 4 bases short, with 11 bases between. In DNA form, the CDR3 reads TGTGCCAGCCTTGACAGAGTCACCGGGGAGCTGTTTTTT. It is translated as CASLDRVTGELFF.

The chain recombines TRBV5-4 with TRBJ1-1, with D perhaps matching TRBD1 (5 bases). The CDR3 sequence is 14 residues long. Trimming cost V 5 bases and J 0 bases, with 11 bases left between them. CDR1 SGHNT and CDR2 YYREEE come from the germline V gene (reference sequence). The CDR3 region has the DNA TGTGCCAGCAGACAGGTGAATATGAACACTGAAGCTTTCTTT. It yields the protein CASRQVNMNTEAFF.

CDR3 residues: CASSPDWGEQFF. The CDR3, as DNA: TGCGCCAGCAGCCCAGATTGGGGCGAGCAGTTCTTC. The chain carries TRBV5-1 and TRBJ2-1; TRBD1 might be the D (5 bases). V was shortened by 4 bases and J by 10 bases, with 12 bases between the two germline ends. The germline V gene has CDR1 SGHRS and CDR2 YFSETQ. This CDR3 spans 12 amino acids.

The chain employs TRBV6-5 and TRBJ1-2, with 8 nucleotides matching TRBD1. Germline V lookup: CDR1 MNHEY, CDR2 SVGAGI. This CDR3 is 13 amino acids long. V was clipped by 7 bases and J by 3 bases; unmatched bases: 4. CDR3 residues: CASKKGQDYGYTF. The CDR3 nucleotides read TGTGCCAGCAAGAAGGGACAGGACTATGGCTACACCTTC.

V usage is TRBV2 and J usage is TRBJ2-1; TRBD2 matches 8 bases. Germline values: CDR1 SNHLY, CDR2 FYNNEI. This CDR3 has 16 residues. J was trimmed by 6 bases and V by 6 bases; bases with no gene match: 13. The CDR3 sequence: CASRPLSGGPGNEQFF. The CDR3 region has the DNA TGTGCCAGCAGGCCGTTGTCGGGAGGGCCGGGCAATGAGCAGTTCTTC.

The chain employs TRBV19 and TRBJ1-5; 9 bases agree with TRBD1. Germline assignment: CDR1 LNHDA and CDR2 SQIVND (reference sequence). V lost 3 bases, J lost 6 bases, and 6 bases stayed unmatched. The CDR3 consists of 15 residues. The CDR3 nucleotides read TGTGCCAGTAGTATGGGTAGACAGGGGGGTCAGCCCCAGCATTTT. As protein: CASSMGRQGGQPQHF.

This chain uses TRBV28 with TRBJ2-7, with 8 bases matching TRBD2. Germline V gene lookup returns CDR1 MDHEN and CDR2 SYDVKM. Germline trimming cut 6 bases from V and 6 bases from J; bases unmatched to any gene: 7. CDR3 size: 13 residues. The CDR3 sequence is CASRRTSSREQYF. In DNA, the CDR3 is TGTGCCAGCAGGAGGACTAGCTCTCGCGAGCAGTACTTC.

V gene TRBV5-1 combines with J gene TRBJ2-2, with D possibly being TRBD1 (6 bases). The germline gives CDR1 SGHRS, CDR2 YFSETQ. Trimming pared 5 bases from V and 5 bases from J, leaving 22 bases between. The CDR3 loop spans 17 amino acids. CDR3 in DNA: TGCGCCAGCAGGACAGGATCAATGTTGATAGGGACCGGGGAGCTGTTTTTT. Translation gives CASRTGSMLIGTGELFF.

The chain couples TRBV28 to TRBJ2-5; weak D call: TRBD1 (6 bases). The end of the DNA is better explained by TRBJ2-7, so the J call may be wrong. The germline CDR1 and CDR2 sequences are MDHEN and SYDVKM. The CDR3 covers 14 residues. In DNA, the CDR3 is TGTGCCAGCGCGTCGATGGGGGCGGTCCACGAGCAGTACTTC. This translates into CASASMGAVHEQYF.

The chain couples TRBV6-5 to TRBJ2-7, with a possible D match to TRBD2 (6 bases). CDR1 is MNHEY and CDR2 is SVGAGI in the germline V gene. The CDR3 covers 14 residues. The germline V and J ends were trimmed by 0 bases and 3 bases, with 9 bases remaining between them. The CDR3: CASSYSRDFYEQYF. The CDR3 nucleotides read TGTGCCAGCAGTTACTCCCGGGACTTCTACGAGCAGTACTTC.

The rearrangement uses TRBV7-2 and TRBJ1-2, with 10 positions matching TRBD1. V was pared by 1 base and J by 5 bases, with 1 base of the junction left unmatched. CDR1 is SGHTA and CDR2 is FQGNSA in the germline V gene. This CDR3 region has 14 residues. This CDR3 reads CASSLGDRGYGYTF. The DNA of the CDR3 is TGTGCCAGCAGCTTAGGGGACAGGGGTTATGGCTACACCTTC.

The J gene is TRBJ2-3, the V gene TRBV2; 7 bases map to TRBD2. The germline gives CDR1 SNHLY, CDR2 FYNNEI. V lost 3 bases, J lost 3 bases, and 9 bases stayed unmatched. This CDR3 is 16 amino acids long. CDR3 loop: CASSELRLAATDTQYF. CDR3 DNA sequence: TGTGCCAGCAGTGAGTTACGTCTAGCGGCAACAGATACGCAGTATTTT.